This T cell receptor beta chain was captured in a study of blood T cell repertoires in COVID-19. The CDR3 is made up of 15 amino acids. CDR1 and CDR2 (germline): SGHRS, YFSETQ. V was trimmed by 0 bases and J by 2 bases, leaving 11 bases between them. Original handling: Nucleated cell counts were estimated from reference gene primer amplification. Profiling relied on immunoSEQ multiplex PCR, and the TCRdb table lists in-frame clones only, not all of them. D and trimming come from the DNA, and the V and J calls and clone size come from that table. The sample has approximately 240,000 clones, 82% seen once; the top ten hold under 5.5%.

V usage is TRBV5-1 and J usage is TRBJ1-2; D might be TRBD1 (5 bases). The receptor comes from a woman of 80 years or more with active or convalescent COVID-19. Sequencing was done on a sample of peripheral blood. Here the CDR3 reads CASSLVAGLNYGYTF. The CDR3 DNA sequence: TGCGCCAGCAGCTTGGTTGCAGGGCTAAACTATGGCTACACCTTC.